This T cell receptor beta chain is drawn from a study of blood T cell repertoires in COVID-19. Study details: Samples taken during acute and convalescent COVID-19 were collected in the United States, Italy and Spain. PBMCs, B-cell-depleted T cells, or T cells provided the cDNA or gDNA that made up the material.

Trimming removed 5 bases from V and 1 base from J; junction bases left unmatched: 12. The CDR3 length is 18 residues. Germline V gene sequence: CDR1 MNHEY, CDR2 SMNVEV (reference sequence). Per the study methods: Amplification from reference gene primers served as the basis for estimated nucleated cell counts. Assay used: immunoSEQ multiplex PCR; TCRdb lists only in-frame clones, some missing. V and J calls and clone size come straight from that table; D and trimming were deduced from the DNA. The table has 150,000 to 200,000 clones, roughly 89% seen once. The sequenced sample was peripheral blood. The V and J genes are TRBV27 and TRBJ1-5, with 9 bases fitting TRBD1. The clonotype comes from a woman younger than 30 who had recovered from COVID-19. The CDR3 region has the DNA TGTGCCAGCAGTGGCTCGACAGGGGGTTGGGTAAGCAATCAGCCCCAGCATTTT. Protein: CASSGSTGGWVSNQPQHF.